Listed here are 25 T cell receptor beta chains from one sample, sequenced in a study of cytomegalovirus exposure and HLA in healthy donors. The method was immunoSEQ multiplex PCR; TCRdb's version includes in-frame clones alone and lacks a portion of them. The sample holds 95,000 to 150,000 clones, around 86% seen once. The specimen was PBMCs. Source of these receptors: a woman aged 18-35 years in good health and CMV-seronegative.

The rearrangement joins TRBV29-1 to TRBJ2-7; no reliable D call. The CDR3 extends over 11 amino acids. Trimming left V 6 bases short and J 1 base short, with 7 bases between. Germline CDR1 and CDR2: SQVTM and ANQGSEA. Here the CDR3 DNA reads TGCAGCGTCTCCCTATCCTACGAGCAGTACTTC. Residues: CSVSLSYEQYF.

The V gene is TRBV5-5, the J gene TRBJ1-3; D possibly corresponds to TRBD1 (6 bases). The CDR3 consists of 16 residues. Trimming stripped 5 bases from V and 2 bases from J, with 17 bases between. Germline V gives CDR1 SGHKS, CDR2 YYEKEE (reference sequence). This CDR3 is CASSNDPGQTGNTIYF. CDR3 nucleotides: TGTGCCAGCAGTAACGACCCGGGACAAACTGGAAACACCATATATTTT.

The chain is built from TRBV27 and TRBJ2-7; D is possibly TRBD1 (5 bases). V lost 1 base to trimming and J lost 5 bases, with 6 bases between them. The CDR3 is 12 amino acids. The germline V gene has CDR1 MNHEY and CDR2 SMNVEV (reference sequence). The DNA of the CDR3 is TGTGCCAGCAGTTTATGGGGCCACGAGCAGTACTTC. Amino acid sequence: CASSLWGHEQYF.

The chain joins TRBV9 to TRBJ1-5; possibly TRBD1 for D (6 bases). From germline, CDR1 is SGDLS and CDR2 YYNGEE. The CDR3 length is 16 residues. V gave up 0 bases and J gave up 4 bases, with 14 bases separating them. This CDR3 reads CASSVVLGGTNQPQHF. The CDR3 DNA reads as TGTGCCAGCAGCGTAGTTTTAGGGGGAACTAATCAGCCCCAGCATTTT. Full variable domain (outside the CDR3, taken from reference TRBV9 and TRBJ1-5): DSGVTQTPKHLITATGQRVTLRCSPRSGDLSVYWYQQSLDQGLQFLIQYYNGEERAKGNILERFSAQQFPDLHSELNLSSLELGDSALYFCASSVVLGGTNQPQHFGDGTRLSIL.

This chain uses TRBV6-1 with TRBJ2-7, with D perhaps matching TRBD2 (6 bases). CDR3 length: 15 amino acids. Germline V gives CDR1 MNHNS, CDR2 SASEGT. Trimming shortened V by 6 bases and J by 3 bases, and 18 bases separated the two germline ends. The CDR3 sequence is CASSSPGTGVYEQYF. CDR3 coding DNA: TGTGCCAGCAGCAGCCCCGGGACGGGGGTCTACGAGCAGTACTTC.

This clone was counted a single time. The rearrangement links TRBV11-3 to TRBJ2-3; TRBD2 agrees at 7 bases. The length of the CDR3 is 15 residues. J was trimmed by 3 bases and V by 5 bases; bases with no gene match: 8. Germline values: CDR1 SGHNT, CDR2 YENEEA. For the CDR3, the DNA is TGTGCCAGCAGCCCATGGGGGGGTAGGACAGATACGCAGTATTTT. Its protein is CASSPWGGRTDTQYF. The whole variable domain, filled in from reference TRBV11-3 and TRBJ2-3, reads EAGVVQSPRYKIIEKKQPVAFWCNPISGHNTLYWYLQNLGQGPELLIRYENEEAVDDSQLPKDRFSAERLKGVDSTLKIQPAELGDSAVYLCASSPWGGRTDTQYFGPGTRLTVL.

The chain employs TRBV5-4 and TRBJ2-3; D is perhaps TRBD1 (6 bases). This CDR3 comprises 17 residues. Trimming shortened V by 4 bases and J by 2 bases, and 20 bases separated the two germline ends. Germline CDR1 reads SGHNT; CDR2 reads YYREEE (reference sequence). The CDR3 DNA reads TGTGCCAGCAGCGTCCACAGGGCTTCAAAAGTCACAGATACGCAGTATTTT. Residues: CASSVHRASKVTDTQYF. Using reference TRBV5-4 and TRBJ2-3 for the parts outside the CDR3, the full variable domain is ETGVTQSPTHLIKTRGQQVTLRCSSQSGHNTVSWYQQALGQGPQFIFQYYREEENGRGNFPPRFSGLQFPNYSSELNVNALELDDSALYLCASSVHRASKVTDTQYFGPGTRLTVL.

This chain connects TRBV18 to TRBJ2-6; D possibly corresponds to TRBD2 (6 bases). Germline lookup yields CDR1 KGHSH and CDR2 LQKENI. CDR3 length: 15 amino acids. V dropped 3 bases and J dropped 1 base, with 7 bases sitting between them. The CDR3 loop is CASSPGGSGANVLTF. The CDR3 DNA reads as TGTGCCAGCTCACCGGGGGGTTCTGGGGCCAACGTCCTGACTTTC.

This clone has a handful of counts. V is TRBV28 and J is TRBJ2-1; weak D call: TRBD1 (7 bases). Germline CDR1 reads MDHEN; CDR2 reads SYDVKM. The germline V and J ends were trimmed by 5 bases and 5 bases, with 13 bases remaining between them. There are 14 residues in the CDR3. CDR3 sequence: CASSRTGGNNEQFF. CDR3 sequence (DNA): TGTGCCAGCAGTCGGACAGGAGGGAACAATGAGCAGTTCTTC.

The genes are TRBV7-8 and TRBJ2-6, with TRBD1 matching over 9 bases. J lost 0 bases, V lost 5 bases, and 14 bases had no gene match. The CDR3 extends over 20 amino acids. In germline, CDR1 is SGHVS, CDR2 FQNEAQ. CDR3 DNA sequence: TGTGCCAGCAGCCCCCGAATGGTGGACAGGGGAAACTCTGGGGCCAACGTCCTGACTTTC. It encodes CASSPRMVDRGNSGANVLTF.

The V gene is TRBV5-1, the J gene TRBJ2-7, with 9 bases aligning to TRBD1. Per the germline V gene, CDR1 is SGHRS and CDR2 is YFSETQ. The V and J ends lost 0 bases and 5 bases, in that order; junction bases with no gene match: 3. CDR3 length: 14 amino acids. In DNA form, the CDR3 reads TGCGCCAGCAGCTTGGGGGACAGGGCCCACGAGCAGTACTTC. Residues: CASSLGDRAHEQYF. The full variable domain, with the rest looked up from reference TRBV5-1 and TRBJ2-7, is KAGVTQTPRYLIKTRGQQVTLSCSPISGHRSVSWYQQTPGQGLQFLFEYFSETQRNKGNFPGRFSGRQFSNSRSEMNVSTLELGDSALYLCASSLGDRAHEQYFGPGTRLTVT.

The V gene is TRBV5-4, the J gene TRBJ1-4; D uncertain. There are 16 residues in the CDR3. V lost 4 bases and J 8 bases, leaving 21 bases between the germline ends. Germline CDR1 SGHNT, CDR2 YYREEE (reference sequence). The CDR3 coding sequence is TGTGCCAGCAGCCCGGGCCGGGCCGGGGTCTGGGAAAAACTGTTTTTT. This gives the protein CASSPGRAGVWEKLFF.

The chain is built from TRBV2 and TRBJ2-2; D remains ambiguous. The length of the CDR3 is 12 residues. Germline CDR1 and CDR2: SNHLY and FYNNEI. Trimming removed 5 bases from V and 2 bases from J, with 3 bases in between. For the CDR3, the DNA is TGTGCCAGCAGTCTTAACACCGGGGAGCTGTTTTTT. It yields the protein CASSLNTGELFF.

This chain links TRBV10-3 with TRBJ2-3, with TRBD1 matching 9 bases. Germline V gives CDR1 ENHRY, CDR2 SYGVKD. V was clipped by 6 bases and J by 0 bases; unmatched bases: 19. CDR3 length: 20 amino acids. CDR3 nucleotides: TGTGCCATCAGACGAACTGGACAGGGGAGGGGCCCCGCTAGCACAGATACGCAGTATTTT. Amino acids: CAIRRTGQGRGPASTDTQYF.

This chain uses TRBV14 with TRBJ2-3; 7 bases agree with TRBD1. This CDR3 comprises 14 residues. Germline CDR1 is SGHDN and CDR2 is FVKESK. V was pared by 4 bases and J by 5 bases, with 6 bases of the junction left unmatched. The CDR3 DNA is TGTGCCAGCAGCCTGACAGGGACCGGAGATACGCAGTATTTT. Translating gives CASSLTGTGDTQYF.

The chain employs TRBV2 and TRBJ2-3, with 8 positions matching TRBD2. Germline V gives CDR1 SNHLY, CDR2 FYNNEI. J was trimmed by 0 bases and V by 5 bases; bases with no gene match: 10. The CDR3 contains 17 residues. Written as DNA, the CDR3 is TGTGCCAGCAGTTATTACGCACTAGCGGCCAGCACAGATACGCAGTATTTT. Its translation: CASSYYALAASTDTQYF.

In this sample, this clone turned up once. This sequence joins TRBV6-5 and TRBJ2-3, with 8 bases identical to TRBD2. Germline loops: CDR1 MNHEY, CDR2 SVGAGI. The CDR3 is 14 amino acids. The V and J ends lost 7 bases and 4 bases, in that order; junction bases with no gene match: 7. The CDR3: CASTQTSGADTQYF. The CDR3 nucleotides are TGTGCCAGCACCCAAACTAGCGGAGCAGATACGCAGTATTTT.

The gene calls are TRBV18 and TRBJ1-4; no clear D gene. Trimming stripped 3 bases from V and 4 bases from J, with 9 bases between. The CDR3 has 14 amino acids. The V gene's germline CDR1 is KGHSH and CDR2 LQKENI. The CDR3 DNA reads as TGTGCCAGCTCACCTGAGACTAATAATGAAAAACTGTTTTTT. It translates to CASSPETNNEKLFF.

The DNA of the CDR3 is TGTGCCAGCAGCGACCGGGACAGGGGTACAGATACGCAGTATTTT. This translates into CASSDRDRGTDTQYF. This rearrangement joins TRBV27 to TRBJ2-3; 10 bases are a match to TRBD1. The CDR3 length is 15 residues. Germline-derived CDR1 and CDR2 are MNHEY and SMNVEV (reference sequence). Germline trimming cut 6 bases from V and 3 bases from J; bases unmatched to any gene: 6.

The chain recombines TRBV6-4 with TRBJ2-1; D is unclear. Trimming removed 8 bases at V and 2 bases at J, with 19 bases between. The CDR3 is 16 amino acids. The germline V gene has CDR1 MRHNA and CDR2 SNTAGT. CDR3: CASLVRWLEPYNEQFF. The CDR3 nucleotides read TGTGCCAGCCTCGTAAGGTGGCTAGAGCCCTACAATGAGCAGTTCTTC.

The CDR3 DNA reads as TGTGCCAGCAGCGTGACTAGCGGACTTAGCGGGAGGGCCAGTAATGAGCAGTTCTTC. Translation: CASSVTSGLSGRASNEQFF. This chain uses TRBV7-9 with TRBJ2-1, with TRBD2 matching over 11 bases. The germline gives CDR1 SEHNR, CDR2 FQNEAQ (reference sequence). J gave up 7 bases and V 5 bases, and 19 bases lay outside the gene matches. CDR3 length: 19 amino acids.

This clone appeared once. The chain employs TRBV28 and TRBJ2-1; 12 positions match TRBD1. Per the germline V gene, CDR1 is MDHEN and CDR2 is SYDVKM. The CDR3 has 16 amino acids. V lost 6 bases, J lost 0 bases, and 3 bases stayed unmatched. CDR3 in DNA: TGTGCCAGCAGGGGACAGGGGGCTATCTCCTACAATGAGCAGTTCTTC. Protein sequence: CASRGQGAISYNEQFF.

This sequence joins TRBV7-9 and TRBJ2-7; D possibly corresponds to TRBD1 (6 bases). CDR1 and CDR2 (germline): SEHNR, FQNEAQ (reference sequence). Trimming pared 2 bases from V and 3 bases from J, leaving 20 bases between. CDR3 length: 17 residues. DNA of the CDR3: TGTGCCAGCAGCTTAACCTGGACAGCAGAATTCCTCTACGAGCAGTACTTC. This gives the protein CASSLTWTAEFLYEQYF.

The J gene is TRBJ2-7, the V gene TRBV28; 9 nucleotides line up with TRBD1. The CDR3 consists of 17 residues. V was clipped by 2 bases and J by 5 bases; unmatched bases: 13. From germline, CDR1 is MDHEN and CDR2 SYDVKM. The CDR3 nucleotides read TGTGCCAGCAGTTTACTGTTTCAGCCGGGACAGGGCCACGAGCAGTACTTC. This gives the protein CASSLLFQPGQGHEQYF.

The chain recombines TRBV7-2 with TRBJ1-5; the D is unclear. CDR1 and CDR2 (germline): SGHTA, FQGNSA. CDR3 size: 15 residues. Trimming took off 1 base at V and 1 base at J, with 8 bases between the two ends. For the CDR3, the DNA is TGTGCCAGCAGCTTAGAACCGAGGAGCAATCAGCCCCAGCATTTT. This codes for CASSLEPRSNQPQHF.